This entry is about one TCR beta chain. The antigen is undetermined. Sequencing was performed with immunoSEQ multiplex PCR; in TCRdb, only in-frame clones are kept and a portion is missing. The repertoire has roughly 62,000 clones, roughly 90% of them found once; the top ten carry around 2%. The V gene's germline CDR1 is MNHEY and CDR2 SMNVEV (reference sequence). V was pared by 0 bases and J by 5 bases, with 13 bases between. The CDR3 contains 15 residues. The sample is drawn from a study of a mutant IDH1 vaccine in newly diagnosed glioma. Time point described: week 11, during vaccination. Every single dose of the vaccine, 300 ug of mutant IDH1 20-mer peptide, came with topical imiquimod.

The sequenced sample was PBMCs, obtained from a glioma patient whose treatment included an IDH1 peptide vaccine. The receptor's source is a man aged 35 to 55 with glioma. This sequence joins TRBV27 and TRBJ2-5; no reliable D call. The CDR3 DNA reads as TGTGCCAGCAGTTTATCGTACAGCCTATTGGAGACCCAGTACTTC. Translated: CASSLSYSLLETQYF.